One sample yielded the 20 T cell receptor beta chains listed below, sequenced in a study of T-cell memory formation after mild COVID-19. TCRdb reprocessed the 5' RACE reads with MiXCR, giving one entry per CDR3 protein. The sample yields some 150,000 distinct CDR3 sequences, 6% to 7% seen once. Specimen: PBMCs or a T cell subset sorted from them (not recorded which). These receptors all stem from an adult woman who had mild COVID-19 (a few samples of this study predate the infection). Cell type and time point are not known.

This clonotype was seen ten or more times. This sequence joins TRBV5-1 and TRBJ1-2; TRBD1 is a possible D gene (5 bases). The CDR3 length is 14 residues. V was trimmed by 0 bases and J by 5 bases, leaving 11 bases between them. Germline assignment: CDR1 SGHRS and CDR2 YFSETQ. The CDR3 loop is CASSLDQGLYGYTF. The CDR3 region has the DNA TGCGCCAGCAGCTTGGACCAGGGTCTATATGGCTACACCTTC. Variable domain in full (rest from reference TRBV5-1 and TRBJ1-2): KAGVTQTPRYLIKTRGQQVTLSCSPISGHRSVSWYQQTPGQGLQFLFEYFSETQRNKGNFPGRFSGRQFSNSRSEMNVSTLELGDSALYLCASSLDQGLYGYTFGSGTRLTVV.

The chain joins TRBV6-5 to TRBJ1-5; tentative D call: TRBD1 (6 bases). V lost 2 bases, J lost 7 bases, and 9 bases lay in between. Germline CDR1 and CDR2: MNHEY and SVGAGI. This CDR3 region has 13 residues. CDR3 DNA sequence: TGTGCCAGCAGTTACACAGGGCGGCAGCCCCAGCATTTT. Protein product: CASSYTGRQPQHF.

This clonotype was detected a few times. V usage is TRBV20-1 and J usage is TRBJ1-3; no clear D gene. The CDR3 contains 12 residues. The ends were cut back, 3 bases at V and 4 bases at J, with 7 bases in the middle. Looked up from germline, CDR1 is DFQATT and CDR2 is SNEGSKA (reference sequence). The CDR3 here is CSARASGNTIYF. DNA for the CDR3: TGCAGTGCTAGGGCCTCCGGAAACACCATATATTTT.

This clonotype was counted ten times or more. This chain connects TRBV5-1 to TRBJ2-3, with TRBD2 identical over 8 bases. The V gene end was trimmed by 2 bases and the J gene end by 10 bases; junction bases not matched to a gene: 6. Looked up from germline, CDR1 is SGHRS and CDR2 is YFSETQ. The CDR3 length is 13 residues. The CDR3 DNA follows: TGCGCCAGCAGCTTAGCGGGGGCTGGATCGCAGTATTTT. Protein sequence: CASSLAGAGSQYF.

This clonotype was observed many times. V is TRBV12-3 or TRBV12-4 and J is TRBJ2-1; the D gene is possibly TRBD1 (5 bases). The CDR3 extends over 16 amino acids. Trimming took off 2 bases at V and 3 bases at J, with 14 bases between the two ends. CDR3 DNA sequence: TGTGCCAGCAGTTTAAGACAGCACAGCCTCTACAATGAGCAGTTCTTC. This gives the protein CASSLRQHSLYNEQFF.

Only a few counts were recorded for this clonotype. The rearrangement joins TRBV18 to TRBJ2-6; no clear D gene. Germline lookup yields CDR1 KGHSH and CDR2 LQKENI. The CDR3 is 16 residues long. Trimming left V 0 bases short and J 3 bases short, with 9 bases between. The CDR3 bases are TGTGCCAGCTCACCACCTAGCCGGGTTGGGGCCAACGTCCTGACTTTC. This sequence encodes CASSPPSRVGANVLTF.

The gene calls are TRBV14 and TRBJ2-3; 7 nucleotides line up with TRBD2. V shed 4 bases, J shed 1 base, and the junction held 5 bases outside the gene matches. The germline gives CDR1 SGHDN, CDR2 FVKESK. The CDR3 length is 15 residues. The CDR3 DNA follows: TGTGCCAGCAGCCTGCATGGGGGGGGCACAGATACGCAGTATTTT. Translated: CASSLHGGGTDTQYF.

This clonotype was recorded a few times. V is TRBV18 and J is TRBJ2-5; D is possibly TRBD2 (6 bases). The CDR3 is 13 residues long. Deletions cut 3 bases from V and 7 bases from J, with 12 bases between. Germline V gives CDR1 KGHSH, CDR2 LQKENI. The CDR3 sequence is CASSPGLQGTQYF. CDR3 DNA sequence: TGTGCCAGCTCACCGGGACTTCAGGGGACCCAGTACTTC. Together with reference TRBV18 and TRBJ2-5, the CDR3 gives the full variable domain: NAGVMQNPRHLVRRRGQEARLRCSPMKGHSHVYWYRQLPEEGLKFMVYLQKENIIDESGMPKERFSAEFPKEGPSILRIQQVVRGDSAAYFCASSPGLQGTQYFGPGTRLLVL.

In its sample, this clonotype was seen a few times. The J gene is TRBJ2-6, the V gene TRBV2; 8 nucleotides line up with TRBD1. The germline gives CDR1 SNHLY, CDR2 FYNNEI. CDR3 length: 17 amino acids. V shed 4 bases, J shed 0 bases, and the junction held 5 bases outside the gene matches. For the CDR3, the DNA is TGTGCCAGCAGTGGTCGCAGGGGGCCCTCTGGGGCCAACGTCCTGACTTTC. Translated: CASSGRRGPSGANVLTF.

This clonotype was observed a handful of times. One end of the junction fails to match germline, which may point to a read error. The chain combines TRBV20-1 with TRBJ1-1, with TRBD1 identical over 7 bases. CDR1 is DFQATT and CDR2 is SNEGSKA in the germline V gene (reference sequence). The CDR3 runs 13 residues. The CDR3 DNA sequence: TGCAGTGCCAGAGGACAGGCGAACACTGAAGCTTTCTTT. Translated, it gives CSARGQANTEAFF.

This clonotype has ten or more counts. V is TRBV4-2 and J is TRBJ2-3; D is unresolved. The V end lost 2 bases, the J end lost 5 bases, and 5 bases lay between the germline ends. CDR3 length: 12 residues. The germline V gene has CDR1 LGHNA and CDR2 YNFKEQ. The CDR3 here is CASSQLGDTQYF. Here the CDR3 DNA reads TGTGCCAGCAGCCAATTGGGAGATACGCAGTATTTT.

The rearrangement uses TRBV12-3 or TRBV12-4 and TRBJ1-2; no definite D call. The V end was cut by 5 bases, the J end by 7 bases, with 11 bases between. The CDR3 extends over 12 amino acids. The CDR3 DNA reads TGTGCCAGCAGTCCTCCTGGTTCTGGCTACACCTTC. Residues: CASSPPGSGYTF.

This clonotype was recorded a few times. The chain has TRBV7-3 and TRBJ2-1, with 10 bases lining up with TRBD2. The V gene's germline CDR1 is SGHTA and CDR2 FQGTGA. The CDR3 contains 16 residues. V was clipped by 2 bases and J by 9 bases; unmatched bases: 10. The CDR3 spells CASSLVTAGGRIEQFF. The CDR3 DNA is TGTGCCAGCAGCTTAGTTACAGCGGGAGGGAGGATTGAGCAGTTCTTC.

The V call is TRBV7-9, the J call TRBJ1-1; D is perhaps TRBD1 (6 bases). Trimming removed 5 bases from V and 4 bases from J, with 11 bases in between. From germline, CDR1 is SEHNR and CDR2 FQNEAQ (reference sequence). The CDR3 has 13 residues. CDR3 in amino acids: CASSRDRSTEAFF. CDR3 sequence (DNA): TGTGCCAGCAGCCGAGACAGGAGCACTGAAGCTTTCTTT.

At least ten counts were recorded for this clonotype. The chain recombines TRBV11-3 with TRBJ2-7, with 10 bases fitting TRBD2. This CDR3 is 17 amino acids long. Germline lookup yields CDR1 SGHNT and CDR2 YENEEA. V was clipped by 0 bases and J by 4 bases; unmatched bases: 9. In DNA, the CDR3 is TGTGCCAGCAGCTTAGATCGGCTAGGAGCGGGAGGGTACGAGCAGTACTTC. As protein: CASSLDRLGAGGYEQYF.

This clonotype was counted at least ten times. The chain links TRBV5-1 to TRBJ2-1; TRBD2 matches 10 bases. J gave up 9 bases and V 0 bases, and 12 bases lay outside the gene matches. Germline CDR1 is SGHRS and CDR2 is YFSETQ. The CDR3 runs to 17 residues. DNA for the CDR3: TGCGCCAGCAGCTTGGGCGGGCTAGCGGGAGTCAGCGGTGAGCAGTTCTTC. It specifies CASSLGGLAGVSGEQFF.

This chain joins TRBV20-1 and TRBJ2-3; D is perhaps TRBD2 (5 bases). With 3 bases removed from V and 2 bases from J, the gap between germline ends came to 12 bases. The CDR3 is 14 residues long. Germline V CDR1 and CDR2: DFQATT, SNEGSKA (reference sequence). The CDR3 protein is CSASRRAFTDTQYF. CDR3 bases: TGCAGTGCTAGTCGGCGGGCCTTCACAGATACGCAGTATTTT.

The gene calls are TRBV19 and TRBJ2-4; D unclear. Germline V gives CDR1 LNHDA, CDR2 SQIVND (reference sequence). This CDR3 is built from 16 residues. V dropped 0 bases and J dropped 0 bases, with 9 bases sitting between them. Here the CDR3 DNA reads TGTGCCAGTAGTATAGATCTGGGAATAGCCAAAAACATTCAGTACTTC. This encodes CASSIDLGIAKNIQYF.

The J gene is TRBJ1-2, the V gene TRBV7-2; D call uncertain. Trimming pared 4 bases from V and 2 bases from J, leaving 8 bases between. This CDR3 spans 13 amino acids. CDR1 is SGHTA, CDR2 FQGNSA, per germline. DNA for the CDR3: TGTGCCAGCAGCTCCCAGATGAACTATGGCTACACCTTC. It specifies CASSSQMNYGYTF.

In its sample, this clonotype was seen many times. V is TRBV12-3 or TRBV12-4 and J is TRBJ2-1; D is possibly TRBD1 (6 bases). The V end was cut by 0 bases, the J end by 7 bases, with 10 bases between. This CDR3 has 14 residues. DNA for the CDR3: TGTGCCAGCAGTTTAGCGCAGGGGCGGAATGAGCAGTTCTTC. This translates into CASSLAQGRNEQFF.